This TCR beta chain was observed in a study of T cell repertoires in cytomegalovirus infection. MiXCR, applied by TCRdb to the reads, yields one record per CDR3 protein. The table lists around 530,000 distinct CDR3 sequences, around a quarter of them singletons. This clonotype was seen ten or more times. V dropped 6 bases and J dropped 6 bases, with 10 bases sitting between them. The CDR3 is made up of 12 amino acids. The specimen was PBMCs. This receptor was taken from a human donor in good health (CMV status not recorded). Some clones in this sample may be carry-over from other donors' samples. The gene calls are TRBV12-3 or TRBV12-4 and TRBJ2-3; D gene ambiguous. Here the CDR3 reads CASSLSWDTQYF. In DNA form, the CDR3 reads TGTGCCAGCAGCTTGAGCTGGGATACGCAGTATTTT.